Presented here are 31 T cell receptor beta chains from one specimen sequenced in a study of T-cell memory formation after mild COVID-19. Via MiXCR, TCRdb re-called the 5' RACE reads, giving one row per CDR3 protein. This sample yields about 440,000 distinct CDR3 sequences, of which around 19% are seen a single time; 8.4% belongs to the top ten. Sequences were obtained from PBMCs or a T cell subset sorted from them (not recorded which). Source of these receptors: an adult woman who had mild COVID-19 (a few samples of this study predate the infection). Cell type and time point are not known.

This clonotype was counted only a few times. In DNA form, the CDR3 reads TGTGCCAGCAGCTTAATTGGGACTAGCAGATACAATGAGCAGTTCTTC. As protein: CASSLIGTSRYNEQFF. The chain recombines TRBV7-2 with TRBJ2-1; 9 positions match TRBD2. Germline CDR1 is SGHTA and CDR2 is FQGNSA. The junction had 6 bases not matched to a gene; V was cut back by 2 bases and J by 4 bases. This CDR3 comprises 16 residues. Full variable domain (missing parts from reference TRBV7-2 and TRBJ2-1): GAGVSQSPSNKVTEKGKDVELRCDPISGHTALYWYRQSLGQGLEFLIYFQGNSAPDKSGLPSDRFSAERTGGSVSTLTIQRTQQEDSAVYLCASSLIGTSRYNEQFFGPGTRLTVL.

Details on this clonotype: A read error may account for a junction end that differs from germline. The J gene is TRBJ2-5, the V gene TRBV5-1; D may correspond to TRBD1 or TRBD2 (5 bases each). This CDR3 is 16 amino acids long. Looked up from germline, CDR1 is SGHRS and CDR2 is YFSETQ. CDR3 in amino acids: CASRRTGQGFQENQYF. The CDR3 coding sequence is TGCGCCAGCCGAAGGACTGGGCAGGGTTTCCAAGAGAACCAGTACTTC.

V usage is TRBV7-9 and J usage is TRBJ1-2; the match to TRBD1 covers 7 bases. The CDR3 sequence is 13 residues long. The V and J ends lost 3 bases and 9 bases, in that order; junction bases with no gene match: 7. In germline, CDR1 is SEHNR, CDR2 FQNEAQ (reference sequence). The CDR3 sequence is CASSLDRDSRYTF. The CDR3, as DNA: TGTGCCAGCAGCTTGGACCGGGACAGTCGCTACACCTTC.

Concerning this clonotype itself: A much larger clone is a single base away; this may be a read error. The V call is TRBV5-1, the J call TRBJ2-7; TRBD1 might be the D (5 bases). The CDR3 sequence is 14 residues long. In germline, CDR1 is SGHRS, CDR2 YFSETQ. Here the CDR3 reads CDSSLDWGPYEQYF. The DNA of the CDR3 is TGCGACAGCAGCTTAGACTGGGGCCCCTACGAGCAGTACTTC.

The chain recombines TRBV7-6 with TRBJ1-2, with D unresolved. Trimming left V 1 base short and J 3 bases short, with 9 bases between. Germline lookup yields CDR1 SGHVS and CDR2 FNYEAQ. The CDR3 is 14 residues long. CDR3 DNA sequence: TGTGCCAGCAGCTTAGATATCCGGGACTATGGCTACACCTTC. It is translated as CASSLDIRDYGYTF.

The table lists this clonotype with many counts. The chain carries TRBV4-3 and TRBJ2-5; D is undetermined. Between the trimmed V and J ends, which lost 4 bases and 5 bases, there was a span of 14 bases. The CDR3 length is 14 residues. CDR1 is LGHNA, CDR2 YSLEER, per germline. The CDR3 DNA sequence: TGCGCCAGCAGCCTCAGCTGGGCCCGGGAGACCCAGTACTTC. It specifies CASSLSWARETQYF.

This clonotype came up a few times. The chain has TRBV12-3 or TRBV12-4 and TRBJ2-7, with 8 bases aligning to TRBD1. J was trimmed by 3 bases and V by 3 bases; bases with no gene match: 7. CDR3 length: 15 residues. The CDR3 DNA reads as TGTGCCAGCAGTTTGCAGGGGGCGCGGATCTACGAGCAGTACTTC. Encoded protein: CASSLQGARIYEQYF.

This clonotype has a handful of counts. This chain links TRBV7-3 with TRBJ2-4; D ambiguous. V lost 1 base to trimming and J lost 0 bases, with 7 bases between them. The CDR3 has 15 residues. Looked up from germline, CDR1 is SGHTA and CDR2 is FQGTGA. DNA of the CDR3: TGTGCCAGCAGCTTAATGGCAGTAGCCAAAAACATTCAGTACTTC. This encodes CASSLMAVAKNIQYF.

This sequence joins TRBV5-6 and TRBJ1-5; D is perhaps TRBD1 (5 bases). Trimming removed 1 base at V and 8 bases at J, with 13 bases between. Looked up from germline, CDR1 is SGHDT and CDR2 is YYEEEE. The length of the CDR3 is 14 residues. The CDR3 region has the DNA TGTGCCAGCAGCTTGAGCGGGGGAGGGGAGCCCCAGCATTTT. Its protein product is CASSLSGGGEPQHF.

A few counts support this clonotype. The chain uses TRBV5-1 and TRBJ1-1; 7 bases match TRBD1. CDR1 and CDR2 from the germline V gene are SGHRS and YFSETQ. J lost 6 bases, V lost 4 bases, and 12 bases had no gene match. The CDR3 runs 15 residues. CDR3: CASSRGQSGSPEAFF. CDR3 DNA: TGCGCCAGCAGCCGGGGACAGTCGGGATCCCCTGAAGCTTTCTTT.

CDR3 sequence (DNA): TGCAGTGCTCCCTTGGCGGGAGCAGAGACCCAGTACTTC. It translates to CSAPLAGAETQYF. The rearrangement uses TRBV20-1 and TRBJ2-5; 7 bases are a match to TRBD2. The V and J ends lost 5 bases and 4 bases, in that order; junction bases with no gene match: 7. CDR3 length equals 13 residues. Germline V gene sequence: CDR1 DFQATT, CDR2 SNEGSKA (reference sequence).

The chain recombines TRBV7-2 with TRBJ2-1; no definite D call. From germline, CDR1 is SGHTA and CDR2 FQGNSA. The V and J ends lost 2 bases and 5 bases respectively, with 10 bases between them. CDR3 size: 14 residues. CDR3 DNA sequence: TGTGCCAGCAGCTTACAGTACGGAGACAATGAGCAGTTCTTC. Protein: CASSLQYGDNEQFF.

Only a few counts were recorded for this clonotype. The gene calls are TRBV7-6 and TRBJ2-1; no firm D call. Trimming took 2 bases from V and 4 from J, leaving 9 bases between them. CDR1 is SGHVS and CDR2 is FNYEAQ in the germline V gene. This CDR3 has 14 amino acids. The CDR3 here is CASSLRMEYNEQFF. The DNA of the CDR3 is TGTGCCAGCAGCTTAAGAATGGAATACAATGAGCAGTTCTTC.

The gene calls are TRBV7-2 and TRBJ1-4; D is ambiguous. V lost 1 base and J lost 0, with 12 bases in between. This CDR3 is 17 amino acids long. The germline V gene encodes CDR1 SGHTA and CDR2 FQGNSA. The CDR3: CASSLGAVAATNEKLFF. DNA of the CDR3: TGTGCCAGCAGCTTAGGTGCGGTAGCTGCAACTAATGAAAAACTGTTTTTT.

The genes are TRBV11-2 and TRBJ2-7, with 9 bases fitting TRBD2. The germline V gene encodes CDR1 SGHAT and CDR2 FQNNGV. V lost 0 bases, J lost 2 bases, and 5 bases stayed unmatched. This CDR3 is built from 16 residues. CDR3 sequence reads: CASSLEYLAGTYEQYF. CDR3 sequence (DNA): TGTGCCAGCAGCTTAGAATATCTAGCGGGAACCTACGAGCAGTACTTC.

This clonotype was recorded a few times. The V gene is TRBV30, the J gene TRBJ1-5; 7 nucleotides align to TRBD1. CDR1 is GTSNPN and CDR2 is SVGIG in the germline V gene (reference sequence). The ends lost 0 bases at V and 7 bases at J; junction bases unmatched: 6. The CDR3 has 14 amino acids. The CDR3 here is CAWSVQGYGQPQHF. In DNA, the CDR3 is TGTGCCTGGAGTGTACAGGGGTACGGACAGCCCCAGCATTTT.

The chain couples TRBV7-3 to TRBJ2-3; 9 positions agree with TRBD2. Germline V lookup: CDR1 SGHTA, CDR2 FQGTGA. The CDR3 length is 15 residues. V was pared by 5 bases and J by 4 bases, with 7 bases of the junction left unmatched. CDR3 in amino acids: CASSPAGGPSDTQYF. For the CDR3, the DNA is TGTGCCAGCAGCCCCGCGGGGGGGCCATCAGATACGCAGTATTTT. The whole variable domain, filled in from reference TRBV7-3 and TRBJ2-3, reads GAGVSQTPSNKVTEKGKYVELRCDPISGHTALYWYRQSLGQGPEFLIYFQGTGAADDSGLPNDRFFAVRPEGSVSTLKIQRTERGDSAVYLCASSPAGGPSDTQYFGPGTRLTVL.

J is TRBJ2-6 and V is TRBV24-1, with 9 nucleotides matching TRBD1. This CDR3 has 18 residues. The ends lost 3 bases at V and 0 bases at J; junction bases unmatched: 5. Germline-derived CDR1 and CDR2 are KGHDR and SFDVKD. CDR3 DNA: TGTGCCACCAGTGATCCGACAGGGGGGAGCTCTGGGGCCAACGTCCTGACTTTC. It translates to CATSDPTGGSSGANVLTF.

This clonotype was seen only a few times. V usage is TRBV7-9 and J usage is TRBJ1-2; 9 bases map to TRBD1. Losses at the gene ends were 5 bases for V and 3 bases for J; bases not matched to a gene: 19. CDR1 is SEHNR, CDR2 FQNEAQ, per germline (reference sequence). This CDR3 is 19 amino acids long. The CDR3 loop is CASSTLPGTGSPSDYGYTF. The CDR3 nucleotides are TGTGCCAGCAGCACTCTACCGGGGACAGGGTCTCCTTCGGACTATGGCTACACCTTC.

This chain's CDR3 is CSARVTSESYNEQFF. CDR3 coding DNA: TGCAGTGCTAGAGTTACTAGCGAATCCTACAATGAGCAGTTCTTC. The chain couples TRBV20-1 to TRBJ2-1; 7 positions agree with TRBD2. The germline gives CDR1 DFQATT, CDR2 SNEGSKA (reference sequence). V was clipped by 1 base and J by 1 base; unmatched bases: 4. The CDR3 length is 15 residues.

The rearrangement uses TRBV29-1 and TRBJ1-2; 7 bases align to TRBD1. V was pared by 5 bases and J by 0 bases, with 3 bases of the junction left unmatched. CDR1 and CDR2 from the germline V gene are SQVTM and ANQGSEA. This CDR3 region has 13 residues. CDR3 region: CSVRDSPNYGYTF. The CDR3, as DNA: TGCAGCGTTAGGGACAGCCCTAACTATGGCTACACCTTC.

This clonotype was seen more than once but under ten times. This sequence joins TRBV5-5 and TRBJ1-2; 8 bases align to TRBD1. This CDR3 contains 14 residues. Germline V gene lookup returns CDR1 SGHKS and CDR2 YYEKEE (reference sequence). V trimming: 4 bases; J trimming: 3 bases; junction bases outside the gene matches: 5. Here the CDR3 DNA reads TGTGCCAGCAGCCCGGCGACAGGGGACTATGGCTACACCTTC. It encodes CASSPATGDYGYTF.

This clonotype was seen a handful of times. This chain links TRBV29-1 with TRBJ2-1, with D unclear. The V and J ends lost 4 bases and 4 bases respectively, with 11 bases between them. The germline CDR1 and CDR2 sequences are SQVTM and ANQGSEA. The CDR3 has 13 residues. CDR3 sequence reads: CSVGWRSYNEQFF. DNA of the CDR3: TGCAGCGTTGGATGGCGGAGTTACAATGAGCAGTTCTTC.

As DNA, the CDR3 is TGTGCCAGCAAAACCCGTGGGCTAGCGAGGTACCAAGAGACCCAGTACTTC. Its protein product is CASKTRGLARYQETQYF. The chain carries TRBV6-5 and TRBJ2-5, with D perhaps TRBD2 (6 bases). The length of the CDR3 is 17 residues. V was pared by 7 bases and J by 0 bases, with 21 bases between. Germline-derived CDR1 and CDR2 are MNHEY and SVGAGI.

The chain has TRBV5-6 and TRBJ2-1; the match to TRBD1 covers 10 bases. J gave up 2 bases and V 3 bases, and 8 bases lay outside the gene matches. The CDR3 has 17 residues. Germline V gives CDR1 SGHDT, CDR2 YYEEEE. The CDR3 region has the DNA TGTGCCAGCAGCTGGTGGGGGACAGGGGAAACCTACAATGAGCAGTTCTTC. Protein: CASSWWGTGETYNEQFF.

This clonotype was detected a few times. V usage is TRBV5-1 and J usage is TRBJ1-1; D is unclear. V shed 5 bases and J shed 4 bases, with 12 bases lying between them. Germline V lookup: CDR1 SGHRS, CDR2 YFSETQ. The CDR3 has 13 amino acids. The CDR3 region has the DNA TGCGCCAGCAGTGTGGGCGCGGGCACTGAAGCTTTCTTT. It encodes CASSVGAGTEAFF.

The CDR3 nucleotides are TGCAGTGCTAGGGGTCCAGTACTCGGCAATCAGCCCCAGCATTTT. Its protein is CSARGPVLGNQPQHF. V gene TRBV20-1 combines with J gene TRBJ1-5; D is ambiguous. The CDR3 is made up of 15 amino acids. The V end was cut by 3 bases, the J end by 2 bases, with 14 bases between. CDR1 and CDR2 from the germline V gene are DFQATT and SNEGSKA (reference sequence).

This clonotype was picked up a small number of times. The CDR3 nucleotides read TGCGCCAGCAGCACTAGACAGGGTAACTATGGCTACACCTTC. Its protein product is CASSTRQGNYGYTF. This chain uses TRBV5-1 with TRBJ1-2; TRBD1 aligns across 7 bases. Germline trimming cut 4 bases from V and 1 base from J; bases unmatched to any gene: 4. The germline V gene has CDR1 SGHRS and CDR2 YFSETQ. This CDR3 contains 14 residues.

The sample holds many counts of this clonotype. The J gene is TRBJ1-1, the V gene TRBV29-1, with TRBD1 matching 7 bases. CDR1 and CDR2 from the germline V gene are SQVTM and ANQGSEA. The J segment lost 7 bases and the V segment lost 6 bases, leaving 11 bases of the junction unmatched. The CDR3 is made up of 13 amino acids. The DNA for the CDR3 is TGCAGCGTACCGCTAGACAGGGAAAGTGAAGCTTTCTTT. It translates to CSVPLDRESEAFF.

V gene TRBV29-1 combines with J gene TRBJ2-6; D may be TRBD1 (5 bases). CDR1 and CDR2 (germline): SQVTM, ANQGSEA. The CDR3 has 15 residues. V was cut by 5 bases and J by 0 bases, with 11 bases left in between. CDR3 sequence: CSVLGATSGANVLTF. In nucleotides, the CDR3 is TGCAGCGTTCTAGGGGCTACCTCTGGGGCCAACGTCCTGACTTTC.

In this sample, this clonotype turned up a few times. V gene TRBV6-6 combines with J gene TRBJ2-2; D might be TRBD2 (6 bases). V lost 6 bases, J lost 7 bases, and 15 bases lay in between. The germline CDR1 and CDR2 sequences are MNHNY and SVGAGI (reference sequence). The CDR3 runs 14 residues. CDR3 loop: CASSPHSGLGELFF. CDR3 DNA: TGTGCCAGCAGCCCCCACAGCGGGCTCGGGGAGCTGTTTTTT.